A selection of T cell receptor beta chains follows, all from one sample in a study of cytomegalovirus exposure and HLA in healthy donors. Profiled with immunoSEQ multiplex PCR; TCRdb holds only in-frame clones, not every one. Of 100,000 or so clones in the sample, 60% to 80% are singletons; the top ten hold approximately 8.6%. The sample was PBMCs. Every receptor here comes from a woman aged 40 to 55 in good health and CMV-seropositive. Each CDR3 is given with its conserved first and last residue. Each record gives: D gene, J gene, V gene, CDR3 length, clone size, CDR3 DNA, CDR3 protein. A D gene is named only where the DNA matches it firmly. Size is omitted from some rows. Given values are once, few, many or a class for expanded clones.

D: TRBD1; J: TRBJ2-2; V: TRBV19; length: 15; size: NA; DNA: TGTGCCAGTAGGTCAGGGGGTTGGATCACCGGGGAGCTGTTTTTT; CDR3: CASRSGGWITGELFF
D: NA; J: TRBJ1-2; V: TRBV7-2; length: 14; size: NA; DNA: TGTGCCAGCAGCTCCCTCACAGGTTTCTATGGCTACACCTTC; CDR3: CASSSLTGFYGYTF
D: TRBD1; J: TRBJ2-7; V: TRBV28; length: 16; size: NA; DNA: TGTGCCAGCAGTTTATGGCGCAGGGGGCTCTTATACGAGCAGTACTTC; CDR3: CASSLWRRGLLYEQYF
D: TRBD1; J: TRBJ1-1; V: TRBV19; length: 13; size: NA; DNA: TGTGCCAGTAGCCCTCGGACAGGGACTGAAGCTTTCTTT; CDR3: CASSPRTGTEAFF
D: NA; J: TRBJ2-5; V: TRBV2; length: 14; size: NA; DNA: TGTGCCAGCAAGGGGGTGAGGGACCAAGAGACCCAGTACTTC; CDR3: CASKGVRDQETQYF
D: NA; J: TRBJ2-7; V: TRBV9; length: 15; size: NA; DNA: TGTGCCAGCAGCGAGTCCGGACAGCTTGCCTACGAGCAGTACTTC; CDR3: CASSESGQLAYEQYF
D: TRBD1; J: TRBJ2-7; V: TRBV2; length: 15; size: NA; DNA: TGTGCCAGCAGTGAATTATCGGGACAGGGAGCCGAGCAGTACTTC; CDR3: CASSELSGQGAEQYF
D: TRBD1; J: TRBJ2-1; V: TRBV18; length: 17; size: NA; DNA: TGTGCCAGCTCACGATACGGACAGGGTGGCCCCTACAATGAGCAGTTCTTC; CDR3: CASSRYGQGGPYNEQFF
D: NA; J: TRBJ2-1; V: TRBV4-3; length: 16; size: NA; DNA: TGCGCCAGCAGCCAGATAGCCGCTAGCTCCTACAATGAGCAGTTCTTC; CDR3: CASSQIAASSYNEQFF
D: NA; J: TRBJ1-2; V: TRBV11-3; length: 16; size: NA; DNA: TGTGCCAGCAGCAAGGGGCAGGCGACCCAGACTTATGGCTACACCTTC; CDR3: CASSKGQATQTYGYTF
D: NA; J: TRBJ1-2; V: TRBV2; length: 13; size: few; DNA: TGTGCCAGCGGGACTCCACCTAACTATGGCTACACCTTC; CDR3: CASGTPPNYGYTF
D: NA; J: TRBJ1-1; V: TRBV19; length: 14; size: NA; DNA: TGTGCCAGTCGCCCCAAGTGGGCTGTTCAAGAAGCTTTCTTT; CDR3: CASRPKWAVQEAFF
D: NA; J: TRBJ2-3; V: TRBV2; length: 11; size: NA; DNA: TGTGCCAGCAGTGAGGTCGGTACGCAGTATTTT; CDR3: CASSEVGTQYF
D: TRBD1; J: TRBJ2-6; V: TRBV18; length: 17; size: NA; DNA: TGTGCCAGCTCTACCGGGACAGTGATCTCTGGGGCCAACGTCCTGACTTTC; CDR3: CASSTGTVISGANVLTF
D: TRBD2; J: TRBJ2-5; V: TRBV4-2; length: 17; size: few; DNA: TGTGCCAGCAGCCAAGATATGAGCGGGGGCCTTGGGGAGACCCAGTACTTC; CDR3: CASSQDMSGGLGETQYF
D: NA; J: TRBJ1-2; V: TRBV7-9; length: 17; size: NA; DNA: TGTTCCAGCAGCTTAGGTCGCGGGCAGGGGCCTAACTATGGCTACACCTTC; CDR3: CSSSLGRGQGPNYGYTF
D: NA; J: TRBJ2-2; V: TRBV9; length: 13; size: NA; DNA: TGTGCCAGCAGCGTAAGCGGCTCCGGGGAGCTGTTTTTT; CDR3: CASSVSGSGELFF
D: TRBD1; J: TRBJ2-5; V: TRBV5-1; length: 15; size: NA; DNA: TGCGCCAGCAGCTTGGGACAGGGGGCGTTGGAGACCCAGTACTTC; CDR3: CASSLGQGALETQYF
D: NA; J: TRBJ2-7; V: TRBV19; length: 14; size: NA; DNA: TGTGCCAGTAGTATGTGGGGCGAATCCTACGAGCAGTACTTC; CDR3: CASSMWGESYEQYF
D: TRBD1; J: TRBJ2-5; V: TRBV19; length: 16; size: NA; DNA: TGTGCCAGTAGCTTGTCCGGGACAGGGGTCCAAGAGACCCAGTACTTC; CDR3: CASSLSGTGVQETQYF
D: NA; J: TRBJ2-3; V: TRBV28; length: 15; size: few; DNA: TGTGCCAGCAGTCCCCCGTCGGGGTTCGCAGATACGCAGTATTTT; CDR3: CASSPPSGFADTQYF
D: NA; J: TRBJ2-5; V: TRBV10-2; length: 12; size: NA; DNA: TGCGCCACCGCGGGGGCGGGCGAGACCCAGTACTTC; CDR3: CATAGAGETQYF
D: TRBD2; J: TRBJ2-2; V: TRBV28; length: 15; size: NA; DNA: TGTGCCAGCAGTTTCTGGGGCGGGAGTACCGGGGAGCTGTTTTTT; CDR3: CASSFWGGSTGELFF
D: NA; J: TRBJ1-2; V: TRBV6-5; length: 15; size: NA; DNA: TGTGCCAGCAGACTTAGGGAGCGGGCCTACTATGGCTACACCTTC; CDR3: CASRLRERAYYGYTF
D: NA; J: TRBJ2-6; V: TRBV5-4; length: 17; size: few; DNA: TGTGCCAGCAGCTTAGGAGGGGGCTACTCTGGGGCCAACGTCCTGACTTTC; CDR3: CASSLGGGYSGANVLTF
D: NA; J: TRBJ2-6; V: TRBV5-5; length: 16; size: NA; DNA: TGTGCCAGCAGCCCCCGATTAGGGGTTGGGGCCAACGTCCTGACTTTC; CDR3: CASSPRLGVGANVLTF
D: TRBD1; J: TRBJ1-6; V: TRBV5-4; length: 17; size: NA; DNA: TGTGCCAGCAGCCTATGGGGCAGGGGGCACAGTAATTCACCCCTCCACTTT; CDR3: CASSLWGRGHSNSPLHF
D: NA; J: TRBJ1-5; V: TRBV18; length: 17; size: NA; DNA: TGTGCCAGCTCACCACGTGGAGGAGTGAGTTACAATCAGCCCCAGCATTTT; CDR3: CASSPRGGVSYNQPQHF
D: TRBD1; J: TRBJ1-2; V: TRBV18; length: 15; size: NA; DNA: TGTGCCAGCTCACCACAGGTTAGGGACAGATATGGCTACACCTTC; CDR3: CASSPQVRDRYGYTF
D: TRBD1; J: TRBJ2-7; V: TRBV11-2; length: 14; size: NA; DNA: TGTGCCAGCAGCTTAGGAGGGGCAGGGGGCCACCAGTACTTC; CDR3: CASSLGGAGGHQYF
D: TRBD1; J: TRBJ1-2; V: TRBV27; length: 18; size: NA; DNA: TGTGCCAGCAGTTTCACTCTATCTCGGCAGGGGGCATTAGTGGGCTACACCTTC; CDR3: CASSFTLSRQGALVGYTF
D: TRBD1; J: TRBJ1-5; V: TRBV4-2; length: 17; size: NA; DNA: TGTGCCAGCAGCCAACTGACAGGGGGGTATAGCAATCAGCCCCAGCATTTT; CDR3: CASSQLTGGYSNQPQHF
D: NA; J: TRBJ1-4; V: TRBV9; length: 15; size: NA; DNA: TGTGCCAGCAGCGTAGGGACAGATCGTAATGAAAAACTGTTTTTT; CDR3: CASSVGTDRNEKLFF
D: TRBD1; J: TRBJ1-5; V: TRBV29-1; length: 14; size: NA; DNA: TGCAGCGTCGGAGAGACAGGGCCCAATCAGCCCCAGCATTTT; CDR3: CSVGETGPNQPQHF
D: NA; J: TRBJ2-3; V: TRBV19; length: 11; size: NA; DNA: TGTGTTAGCTCTAGCACAGATACGCAGTATTTT; CDR3: CVSSSTDTQYF
D: TRBD2; J: TRBJ2-2; V: TRBV15; length: 17; size: NA; DNA: TGTGCCACCAGCGTTCGACTAGCAGCCTCGGAAGTCGGGGAGCTGTTTTTT; CDR3: CATSVRLAASEVGELFF
D: NA; J: TRBJ1-6; V: TRBV2; length: 13; size: NA; DNA: TGTGCCAGCAGGTTCCTCTATAATTCACCCCTCCACTTT; CDR3: CASRFLYNSPLHF
D: NA; J: TRBJ2-3; V: TRBV29-1; length: 15; size: few; DNA: TGCAGCGTTGTTGATTGGCGGGGCCGGGGAGATACGCAGTATTTT; CDR3: CSVVDWRGRGDTQYF
D: TRBD1; J: TRBJ1-2; V: TRBV5-1; length: 17; size: NA; DNA: TGCGCCAGCAGCTTGGGCCCCGCGGGACAGGGGGAGGACGGCTACACCTTC; CDR3: CASSLGPAGQGEDGYTF
D: TRBD1; J: TRBJ1-1; V: TRBV29-1; length: 14; size: NA; DNA: TGCAGCGTTGAAGAGAAGGGACAGGGAGTTGAAGCTTTCTTT; CDR3: CSVEEKGQGVEAFF
D: NA; J: TRBJ2-7; V: TRBV11-2; length: 13; size: NA; DNA: TGTGCCAGCAGCTTCGGAGTGACCTACGAGCAGTACTTC; CDR3: CASSFGVTYEQYF
D: TRBD1; J: TRBJ1-1; V: TRBV19; length: 13; size: NA; DNA: TGTGCCAGTAGTATGACAGGGGGAACTGAAGCTTTCTTT; CDR3: CASSMTGGTEAFF
D: NA; J: TRBJ1-2; V: TRBV5-6; length: 13; size: NA; DNA: TGTGCCAGCAGCTGGGATAGGGGGTCCGGCTACACCTTC; CDR3: CASSWDRGSGYTF
D: TRBD2; J: TRBJ2-7; V: TRBV4-1; length: 13; size: NA; DNA: TGCGCCAGCAGCCATGACCCTAGCGGCGAGCAGTACTTC; CDR3: CASSHDPSGEQYF
D: TRBD2; J: TRBJ2-1; V: TRBV2; length: 15; size: NA; DNA: TGTGCCAGCAGTGAGGCTAGCGGGCGGGGCAATGAGCAGTTCTTC; CDR3: CASSEASGRGNEQFF
D: TRBD1; J: TRBJ2-7; V: TRBV7-8; length: 18; size: NA; DNA: TGTGCCAGCAGCTTAGTCCGCCGGATCGGCTGGGGACAGAGCGAGCAGTACTTC; CDR3: CASSLVRRIGWGQSEQYF
D: TRBD1; J: TRBJ1-3; V: TRBV9; length: 15; size: NA; DNA: TGTGCCAGCAGCCTTCGGACAGGGGCTGGAAACACCATATATTTT; CDR3: CASSLRTGAGNTIYF
D: TRBD2; J: TRBJ2-5; V: TRBV5-4; length: 13; size: NA; DNA: TGTGCCATACATGGACTAGCGAAAGAGACCCAGTACTTC; CDR3: CAIHGLAKETQYF
D: NA; J: TRBJ2-5; V: TRBV29-1; length: 12; size: NA; DNA: TGCAGCGCCGCAGGGATACAAGAGACCCAGTACTTC; CDR3: CSAAGIQETQYF
D: NA; J: TRBJ2-5; V: TRBV19; length: 15; size: few; DNA: TGTGCCAGTAGTATCGGAGCAGGGGGGAAAGAGACCCAGTACTTC; CDR3: CASSIGAGGKETQYF
D: NA; J: TRBJ2-7; V: TRBV6-5; length: 12; size: NA; DNA: TGTGCCAGCCGGGATTACGCCTACGAGCAGTACTTC; CDR3: CASRDYAYEQYF
D: NA; J: TRBJ2-1; V: TRBV6-1; length: 14; size: NA; DNA: TGTGCCAGCACCGGGTCTCAACGCGGCAATGAGCAGTTCTTC; CDR3: CASTGSQRGNEQFF
D: TRBD1; J: TRBJ2-7; V: TRBV6-5; length: 14; size: few; DNA: TGTGCCAGCAGTTACTCGGGACAGGGGTACGAGCAGTACTTC; CDR3: CASSYSGQGYEQYF
D: NA; J: TRBJ1-3; V: TRBV2; length: 14; size: NA; DNA: TGTGCCAGCAGGGCCGGACAGAGTGGAAACACCATATATTTT; CDR3: CASRAGQSGNTIYF
D: TRBD1; J: TRBJ1-5; V: TRBV28; length: 16; size: NA; DNA: TGTGCCAGCAGATATGCCGGGACAGGGGTCGGTCAGCCCCAGCATTTT; CDR3: CASRYAGTGVGQPQHF
D: NA; J: TRBJ2-7; V: TRBV5-4; length: 13; size: NA; DNA: TGTGCCAGCAGCCTGCTACCCCTCTACGAGCAGTACTTC; CDR3: CASSLLPLYEQYF
D: TRBD1; J: TRBJ1-2; V: TRBV9; length: 17; size: once; DNA: TGTGCCAGCAGCGTAGGGTTGATGGGACAGGGGTACTATGGCTACACCTTC; CDR3: CASSVGLMGQGYYGYTF
D: NA; J: TRBJ2-5; V: TRBV2; length: 16; size: NA; DNA: TGTGCCAGCAGTTTCTATTTGGAGGAAAAAACGGAGACCCAGTACTTC; CDR3: CASSFYLEEKTETQYF
D: TRBD1; J: TRBJ1-1; V: TRBV28; length: 14; size: NA; DNA: TGTGCCAGCAGTTTGGGACAGGGAATCGCTGAAGCTTTCTTT; CDR3: CASSLGQGIAEAFF
D: NA; J: TRBJ1-5; V: TRBV27; length: 14; size: NA; DNA: TGTGCCAGCAGTTTGAGTCCCTTCAATCAGCCCCAGCATTTT; CDR3: CASSLSPFNQPQHF